This T cell receptor (beta chain) was profiled in a study of T cell changes during pregnancy in multiple sclerosis. V shed 0 bases, J shed 8 bases, and the junction held 9 bases outside the gene matches. Germline CDR1 is SGHTA and CDR2 is FQGTGA. This CDR3 comprises 17 residues. Generated by immunoSEQ multiplex PCR, the TCRdb table keeps only in-frame clones and is missing some. The sample records around 34,000 clones, 85% to 95% being singletons. The chain recombines TRBV7-3 with TRBJ2-3, with 12 bases lining up with TRBD2. The sequence was obtained from a female donor with multiple sclerosis, enrolled in a pregnancy study. The sample here was CD4+ T cells from peripheral blood mononuclear cells, taken in the second trimester of pregnancy. This chain's CDR3 is CASSLTGLAGGLGTQYF. The CDR3 DNA reads TGTGCCAGCAGCTTAACAGGGCTAGCGGGGGGGCTTGGTACGCAGTATTTT.